This T cell receptor (beta chain) was recorded in a study of T cells in localized non-small cell lung cancer. Overall study results and limits: T cell clonality was highest in uninvolved adjacent lung, above tumor. An association was observed between higher blood T cell density and longer overall survival.

Worth noting for this clone: What it recognizes is unknown.

V shed 5 bases and J 1 base; nucleotides not matched to a gene: 5. Germline V gene sequence: CDR1 SGHRS, CDR2 YFSETQ. The CDR3 covers 14 residues. TCRdb keeps only in-frame clones here, not all; method: immunoSEQ multiplex PCR. The sample comprises about 31,000 clones, roughly 90% of which are singletons, and less than 5% rests with the top ten. The source was peripheral blood mononuclear cells, collected before any cancer treatment. The TCR was taken from a woman aged 35-75 years with stage III lung adenocarcinoma. The chain joins TRBV5-1 to TRBJ1-1; TRBD1 agrees at 7 bases. The CDR3 nucleotides are TGCGCCAGCAGAGTCTCAGGGGGGAACACTGAAGCTTTCTTT. Translated, it gives CASRVSGGNTEAFF.